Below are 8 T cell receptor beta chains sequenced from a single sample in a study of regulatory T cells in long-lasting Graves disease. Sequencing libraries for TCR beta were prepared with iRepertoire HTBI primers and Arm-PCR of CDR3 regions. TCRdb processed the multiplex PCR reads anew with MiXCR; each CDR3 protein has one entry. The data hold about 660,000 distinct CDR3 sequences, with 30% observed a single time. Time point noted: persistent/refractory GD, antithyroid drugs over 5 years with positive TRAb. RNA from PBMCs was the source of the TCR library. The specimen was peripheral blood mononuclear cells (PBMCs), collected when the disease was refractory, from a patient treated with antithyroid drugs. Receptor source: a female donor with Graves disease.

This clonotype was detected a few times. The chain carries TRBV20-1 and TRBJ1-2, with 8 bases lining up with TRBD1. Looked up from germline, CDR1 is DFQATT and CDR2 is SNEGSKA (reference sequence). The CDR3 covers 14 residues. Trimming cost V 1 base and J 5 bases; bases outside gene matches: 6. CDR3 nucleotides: TGCAGTGCTAGAGCGGGACAGGCCGCGTATGGCTACACCTTC. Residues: CSARAGQAAYGYTF.

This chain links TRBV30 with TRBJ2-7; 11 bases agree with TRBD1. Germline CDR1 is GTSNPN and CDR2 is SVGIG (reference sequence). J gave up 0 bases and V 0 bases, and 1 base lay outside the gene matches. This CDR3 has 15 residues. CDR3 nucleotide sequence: TGTGCCTGGAGTGTAGGGACAGGGGGCTCCTACGAGCAGTACTTC. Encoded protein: CAWSVGTGGSYEQYF.

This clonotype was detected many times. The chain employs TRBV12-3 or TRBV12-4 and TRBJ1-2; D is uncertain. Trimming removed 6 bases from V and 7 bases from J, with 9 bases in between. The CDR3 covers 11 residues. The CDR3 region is CASSRKVGYTF. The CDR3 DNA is TGTGCCAGCAGCAGGAAGGTTGGCTACACCTTC.

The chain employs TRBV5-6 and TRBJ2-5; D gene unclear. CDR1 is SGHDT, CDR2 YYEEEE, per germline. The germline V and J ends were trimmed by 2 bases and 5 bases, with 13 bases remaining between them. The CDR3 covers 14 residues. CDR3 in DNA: TGTGCCAGCAGCTTCCCACCCCTTGATGAGACCCAGTACTTC. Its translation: CASSFPPLDETQYF.

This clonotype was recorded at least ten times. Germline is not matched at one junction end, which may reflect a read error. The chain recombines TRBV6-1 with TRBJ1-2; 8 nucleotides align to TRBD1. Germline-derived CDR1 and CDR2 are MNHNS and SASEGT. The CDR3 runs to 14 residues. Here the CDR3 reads CASSRDRSFYGYTF. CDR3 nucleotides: TGCGCCAGCAGCAGGGACAGGTCCTTTTATGGCTACACCTTC.

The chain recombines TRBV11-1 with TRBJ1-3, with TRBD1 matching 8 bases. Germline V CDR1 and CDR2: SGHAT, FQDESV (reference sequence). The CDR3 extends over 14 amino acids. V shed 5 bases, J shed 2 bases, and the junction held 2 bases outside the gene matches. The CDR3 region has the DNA TGTGCCAGCAGCGCAGGGGGCACTGGAAACACCATATATTTT. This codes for CASSAGGTGNTIYF.

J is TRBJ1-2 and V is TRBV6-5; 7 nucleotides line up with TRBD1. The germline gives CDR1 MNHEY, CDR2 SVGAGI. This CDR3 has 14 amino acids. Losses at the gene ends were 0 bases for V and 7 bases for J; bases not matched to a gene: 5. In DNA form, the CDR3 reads TGTGCCAGCAGTTACTCGGACAGGCGAAGTGGCTACACCTTC. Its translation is CASSYSDRRSGYTF.

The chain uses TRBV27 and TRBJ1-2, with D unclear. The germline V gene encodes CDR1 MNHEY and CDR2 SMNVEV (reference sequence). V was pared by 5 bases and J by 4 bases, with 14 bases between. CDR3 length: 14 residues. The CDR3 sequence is CASSLGSPLYGYTF. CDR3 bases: TGTGCCAGCAGTCTAGGGAGCCCACTCTATGGCTACACCTTC.